A single sample gave rise to the 25 T cell receptor beta chains below, sequenced in a study of T cell responses to AZD1222 COVID-19 vaccine. The assay was immunoSEQ multiplex PCR, and TCRdb's table has in-frame clones only and misses some. Of over 70,000 clones detected, 89% appear once; the ten largest clones hold 9% to 9.5%. The specimen was peripheral blood, collected 28 days after the second AZD1222 dose. Source of these receptors: an adult who received the AZD1222 COVID-19 vaccine.

The rearrangement joins TRBV6-1 to TRBJ2-1, with 11 bases identical to TRBD2. The CDR3 runs to 18 residues. In germline, CDR1 is MNHNS, CDR2 SASEGT. V dropped 0 bases and J dropped 7; count of bases not matched to a gene: 11. CDR3 bases: TGTGCCAGCAGTGAAGCTAATCGACTAGCGGGATTTCGGAATGAGCAGTTCTTC. As protein: CASSEANRLAGFRNEQFF.

The chain links TRBV11-2 to TRBJ2-7, with D possibly being TRBD1 or TRBD2 (7 bases each). The CDR3 consists of 15 residues. V shed 5 bases and J shed 4 bases, with 18 bases lying between them. Germline V gives CDR1 SGHAT, CDR2 FQNNGV. The CDR3 protein is CASSLGEGAPYEQYF. CDR3 in DNA: TGTGCCAGCAGCCTCGGGGAGGGGGCACCTTACGAGCAGTACTTC.

The chain employs TRBV19 and TRBJ2-1; TRBD1 aligns across 9 bases. The CDR3 is 15 amino acids. Germline values: CDR1 LNHDA, CDR2 SQIVND (reference sequence). The trim removed 4 bases at V and 5 bases at J, leaving 6 bases unmatched. For the CDR3, the DNA is TGTGCCAGTAGTAACGGACAGGGGAGGAACAATGAGCAGTTCTTC. It is translated as CASSNGQGRNNEQFF.

Written as DNA, the CDR3 is TGTGCCAGCAGCTCTTCATTACAGGGCTACGAGCAGTACTTC. This encodes CASSSSLQGYEQYF. The chain employs TRBV5-4 and TRBJ2-7; D possibly corresponds to TRBD1 (6 bases). Germline V CDR1 and CDR2: SGHNT, YYREEE (reference sequence). Trimming took 3 bases from V and 3 from J, leaving 13 bases between them. The CDR3 contains 14 residues. The whole variable domain, filled in from reference TRBV5-4 and TRBJ2-7, reads ETGVTQSPTHLIKTRGQQVTLRCSSQSGHNTVSWYQQALGQGPQFIFQYYREEENGRGNFPPRFSGLQFPNYSSELNVNALELDDSALYLCASSSSLQGYEQYFGPGTRLTVT.

About this clone: Compared with germline, one end of the junction differs, possibly owing to a read error. The V and J genes are TRBV10-3 and TRBJ1-4; D might be TRBD1 (6 bases). The germline CDR1 and CDR2 sequences are ENHRY and SYGVKD. CDR3 length: 13 residues. CDR3 in DNA: TGTGCCATCAGTGAATCTTTGGGGGGGACAAGGGAATTT. This translates into CAISESLGGTREF.

The chain carries TRBV19 and TRBJ2-2; D is perhaps TRBD1 (6 bases). This CDR3 is 15 amino acids long. From germline, CDR1 is LNHDA and CDR2 SQIVND (reference sequence). V was clipped by 5 bases and J by 1 base, with 11 bases between them. For the CDR3, the DNA is TGTGCCAGTAGTTTACTGACAGGGAACACCGGGGAGCTGTTTTTT. Its protein product is CASSLLTGNTGELFF.

The rearrangement links TRBV5-1 to TRBJ1-1, with 7 bases lining up with TRBD1. Looked up from germline, CDR1 is SGHRS and CDR2 is YFSETQ. The CDR3 has 15 amino acids. Germline trimming cut 4 bases from V and 1 base from J; bases unmatched to any gene: 7. This CDR3 is CASSLGGTANTEAFF. The CDR3 DNA sequence: TGCGCCAGCAGCCTTGGTGGGACAGCGAACACTGAAGCTTTCTTT.

This clone ranks as medium-sized (0.01 to 0.1%). This CDR3 reads CASSLARGYNEKLFF. The CDR3 coding sequence is TGTGCCAGCAGCTTAGCGCGGGGGTATAATGAAAAACTGTTTTTT. The chain employs TRBV7-6 and TRBJ1-4, with D maybe TRBD1 (5 bases). The V and J ends lost 0 bases and 4 bases respectively, with 9 bases between them. Germline lookup yields CDR1 SGHVS and CDR2 FNYEAQ. The CDR3 is made up of 15 amino acids. Full variable domain (remainder filled in from reference TRBV7-6 and TRBJ1-4): GAGVSQSPRYKVTKRGQDVALRCDPISGHVSLYWYRQALGQGPEFLTYFNYEAQQDKSGLPNDRFSAERPEGSISTLTIQRTEQRDSAMYRCASSLARGYNEKLFFGSGTQLSVL.

This chain joins TRBV7-2 and TRBJ2-1; 7 nucleotides align to TRBD1. CDR1 is SGHTA, CDR2 FQGNSA, per germline. Losses at the gene ends were 1 base for V and 2 bases for J; bases not matched to a gene: 2. The CDR3 has 15 amino acids. CDR3 amino acids: CASSLVGQPYNEQFF. CDR3 DNA sequence: TGTGCCAGCAGCTTAGTGGGACAGCCCTACAATGAGCAGTTCTTC.

This sequence joins TRBV7-9 and TRBJ1-6; D is undetermined. V was pared by 0 bases and J by 9 bases, with 15 bases between. Germline V CDR1 and CDR2: SEHNR, FQNEAQ (reference sequence). This CDR3 has 16 amino acids. The CDR3 here is CASSLAGPGGGSPLHF. The CDR3, as DNA: TGTGCCAGCAGCTTAGCGGGTCCGGGAGGAGGTTCACCCCTCCACTTT.

V and J are TRBV12-3 or TRBV12-4 and TRBJ2-3; TRBD1 is a possible D gene (6 bases). V was shortened by 6 bases and J by 11 bases, with 18 bases between the two germline ends. This CDR3 region has 13 residues. CDR3 protein: CASSPPGARVQYF. CDR3 DNA sequence: TGTGCCAGCAGCCCACCAGGGGCAAGAGTGCAGTATTTT.

The chain uses TRBV3-1 (or the pseudogene TRBV3-2) and TRBJ2-6, with 7 nucleotides matching TRBD2. The V and J ends lost 3 bases and 3 bases, in that order; junction bases with no gene match: 2. The CDR3 covers 15 residues. The germline gives CDR1 LGHDT, CDR2 YNNKEL (reference sequence). This CDR3 reads CASSQGGFGANVLTF. CDR3 coding DNA: TGTGCCAGCAGCCAGGGGGGGTTTGGGGCCAACGTCCTGACTTTC.

As for this clone: The junction and the germline gene differ at one end; a read error may be behind it. The genes are TRBV9 and TRBJ1-3; D is uncertain. The germline V gene encodes CDR1 SGDLS and CDR2 YYNGEE. CDR3 length: 10 amino acids. CDR3 in amino acids: CASSPASDDF. CDR3 coding DNA: TGTGCCAGCAGCCCCGCCTCTGACGACTTT.

The chain's CDR3 is CARREPPPNTGELFF. In DNA, the CDR3 is TGTGCACGGCGGGAGCCCCCCCCGAACACCGGGGAGCTGTTTTTT. The rearrangement links TRBV14 to TRBJ2-2, with 7 positions matching TRBD2. The CDR3 loop spans 15 amino acids. The germline CDR1 and CDR2 sequences are SGHDN and FVKESK.

V is TRBV6-5 and J is TRBJ2-3; TRBD2 is a possible D gene (5 bases). Germline lookup yields CDR1 MNHEY and CDR2 SVGAGI. This CDR3 has 14 amino acids. The V end was cut by 5 bases, the J end by 5 bases, with 14 bases between. CDR3: CASSMGRGLDTQYF. CDR3 sequence (DNA): TGTGCCAGCAGTATGGGCAGAGGGTTAGATACGCAGTATTTT.

The chain is built from TRBV27 and TRBJ2-7; D possibly corresponds to TRBD1 (5 bases). The CDR3 contains 14 residues. The germline gives CDR1 MNHEY, CDR2 SMNVEV (reference sequence). The ends were cut back, 6 bases at V and 3 bases at J, with 15 bases in the middle. The DNA of the CDR3 is TGTGCCAGCAGCCAGACAGAGCCCTTCTACGAGCAGTACTTC. Protein product: CASSQTEPFYEQYF.

V is TRBV11-3 and J is TRBJ2-1, with 7 positions matching TRBD2. This CDR3 region has 17 residues. Germline CDR1 reads SGHNT; CDR2 reads YENEEA. V lost 0 bases, J lost 6 bases, and 11 bases stayed unmatched. In DNA form, the CDR3 reads TGTGCCAGCAGCTTAGATGAGTGGCGGGAGCCCCCCAATGAGCAGTTCTTC. Amino acids: CASSLDEWREPPNEQFF. The entire variable domain, with the rest obtained from reference TRBV11-3 and TRBJ2-1, is as follows: EAGVVQSPRYKIIEKKQPVAFWCNPISGHNTLYWYLQNLGQGPELLIRYENEEAVDDSQLPKDRFSAERLKGVDSTLKIQPAELGDSAVYLCASSLDEWREPPNEQFFGPGTRLTVL.

The genes are TRBV4-2 and TRBJ2-5; the D is unclear. Germline V gene sequence: CDR1 LGHNA, CDR2 YNFKEQ. The length of the CDR3 is 15 residues. Trimming pared 3 bases from V and 4 bases from J, leaving 15 bases between. The CDR3 loop reads CASSQVTPNAETQYF. In DNA, the CDR3 is TGTGCCAGCAGCCAGGTGACGCCGAACGCAGAGACCCAGTACTTC.

The chain employs TRBV9 and TRBJ2-6; TRBD2 matches at 7 bases. Trimming took 2 bases from V and 4 from J; bases not matched to a gene: 9. The CDR3 is made up of 17 amino acids. From germline, CDR1 is SGDLS and CDR2 YYNGEE. This CDR3 reads CASSVNPGGLGANVLTF. CDR3 bases: TGTGCCAGCAGCGTTAACCCGGGAGGACTGGGGGCCAACGTCCTGACTTTC.

This chain links TRBV7-3 with TRBJ2-7; no clear D gene. The CDR3 consists of 14 residues. V shed 5 bases and J shed 2 bases, with 13 bases lying between them. The germline V gene has CDR1 SGHTA and CDR2 FQGTGA. The CDR3 nucleotides are TGTGCCAGCAGCCAAGGTCCCTTCACCTACGAGCAGTACTTC. Translated: CASSQGPFTYEQYF.

The V call is TRBV10-3, the J call TRBJ1-2; 8 nucleotides align to TRBD1. The CDR3 spans 14 residues. The germline V gene encodes CDR1 ENHRY and CDR2 SYGVKD. The V gene end was trimmed by 5 bases and the J gene end by 0 bases; junction bases not matched to a gene: 2. DNA for the CDR3: TGTGCCATCAGTTTGGACAGGGCTAACTATGGCTACACCTTC. Translation: CAISLDRANYGYTF.

The J gene is TRBJ2-2, the V gene TRBV9; D not resolved. The V and J ends lost 1 base and 3 bases respectively, with 4 bases between them. Germline assignment: CDR1 SGDLS and CDR2 YYNGEE. The CDR3 is made up of 13 amino acids. The CDR3 is CASSVSDTGELFF. In DNA, the CDR3 is TGTGCCAGCAGCGTAAGTGACACCGGGGAGCTGTTTTTT.

The V and J genes are TRBV9 and TRBJ1-2; D is undetermined. The CDR3 sequence is 10 residues long. V was clipped by 3 bases and J by 8 bases, with 5 bases between them. The germline V gene has CDR1 SGDLS and CDR2 YYNGEE. The CDR3 loop is CASSGQGYTF. CDR3 nucleotide sequence: TGTGCCAGCAGCGGACAAGGCTACACCTTC.

The chain has TRBV11-3 and TRBJ2-1, with 7 positions matching TRBD2. This CDR3 region has 15 residues. Per the germline V gene, CDR1 is SGHNT and CDR2 is YENEEA. The junction had 3 bases not matched to a gene; V was cut back by 0 bases and J by 4 bases. The CDR3 sequence is CASSLELAVYNEQFF. CDR3 nucleotide sequence: TGTGCCAGCAGCTTAGAGCTAGCGGTATACAATGAGCAGTTCTTC.

This clone was seen only a few times. The V and J genes are TRBV28 and TRBJ2-7; 7 nucleotides match TRBD2. This CDR3 contains 13 residues. CDR1 MDHEN and CDR2 SYDVKM come from the germline V gene. V was clipped by 8 bases and J by 2 bases; unmatched bases: 6. CDR3 in DNA: TGTGCCAGCTTCACCGGGACTACCTACGAGCAGTACTTC. This gives the protein CASFTGTTYEQYF.